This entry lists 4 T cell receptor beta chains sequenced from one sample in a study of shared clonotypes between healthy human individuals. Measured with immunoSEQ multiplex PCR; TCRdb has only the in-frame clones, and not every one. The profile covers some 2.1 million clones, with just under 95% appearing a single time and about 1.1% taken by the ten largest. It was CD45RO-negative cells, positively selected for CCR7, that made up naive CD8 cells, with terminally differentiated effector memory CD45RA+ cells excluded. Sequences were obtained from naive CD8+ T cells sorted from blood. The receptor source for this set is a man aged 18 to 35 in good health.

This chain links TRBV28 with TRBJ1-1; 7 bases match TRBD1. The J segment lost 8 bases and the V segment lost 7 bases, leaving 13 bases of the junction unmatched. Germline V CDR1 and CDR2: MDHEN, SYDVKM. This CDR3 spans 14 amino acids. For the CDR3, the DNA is TGTGCCAGCACTTACAGGGGTCTATCGTCGGAAGCTTTCTTT. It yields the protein CASTYRGLSSEAFF.

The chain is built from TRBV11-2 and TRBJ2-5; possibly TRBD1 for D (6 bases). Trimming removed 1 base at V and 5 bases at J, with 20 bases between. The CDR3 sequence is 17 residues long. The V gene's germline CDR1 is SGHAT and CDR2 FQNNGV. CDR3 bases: TGTGCCAGCAGCTTAGGACAGGATGGGGGTATAGGGGAGACCCAGTACTTC. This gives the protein CASSLGQDGGIGETQYF.

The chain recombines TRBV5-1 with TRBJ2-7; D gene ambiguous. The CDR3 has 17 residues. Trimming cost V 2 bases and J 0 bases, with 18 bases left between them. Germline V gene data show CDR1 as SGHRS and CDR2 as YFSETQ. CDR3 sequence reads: CASSFGPLKGSSYEQYF. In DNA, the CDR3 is TGCGCCAGCAGCTTTGGGCCCTTAAAGGGAAGCTCCTACGAGCAGTACTTC.

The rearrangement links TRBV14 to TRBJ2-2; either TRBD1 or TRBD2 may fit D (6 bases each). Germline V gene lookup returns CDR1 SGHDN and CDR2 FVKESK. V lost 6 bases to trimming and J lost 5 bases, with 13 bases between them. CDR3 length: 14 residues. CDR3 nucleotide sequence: TGTGCCAGCAGAATGAGGGGGGCTACCGGGGAGCTGTTTTTT. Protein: CASRMRGATGELFF.